The clone carrying this T cell receptor (delta chain) has a count of ten or more. A read error is the likely source, as a far larger clone sits one nucleotide away. Other DNA sequences of this sample code for an identical CDR3. The record originates from a study of γδ T cells in repeated Plasmodium falciparum infection. TCRdb repeated clone calling on the multiplex PCR reads with CATT. The data contain roughly 90,000 delta-chain clones, over 0.75% of them singletons. Per germline, CDR1 TSWWSYY and CDR2 QGS. This CDR3 spans 17 amino acids. Gammadelta T cells were flow-sorted from PBMC into Vgamma9/Vdelta2+ and Vdelta2-negative populations for bulk analysis.

This clonotype was obtained from a pool of human donors (malaria-infected and uninfected, not separated). This chain uses TRDV1 with TRDJ1; 9 bases line up with TRDD3. Sequencing was done on a sample of gamma-delta T cells from blood. The CDR3, as DNA: TGTGCCCTTGGGGAACAACTCCTACGGTCTGGGGGATCGCGTCTCATCTTT. Translation: CALGEQLLRSGGSRLIF.